The rows below give T cell receptor beta chains drawn from one sample of a study of blood T cells in healthy people across ages. Using its own MiXCR run on the 5' RACE reads, TCRdb lists one record per CDR3 protein. Here the sample spans about 800,000 distinct CDR3 sequences, roughly 25% being singletons. These data were likewise used in another study, on T cells of mothers and their children.

The sample comprised blood. The receptor set was obtained from a boy between 10 and 17 years old in good health. Both conserved end residues are part of each CDR3. D genes are given only for firm matches. Clone size appears in some rows only: once, few, many, or a class for an expanded clone.

CASTSGGDYEQYF	TGTGCCAGTACTAGCGGGGGAGACTACGAGCAGTACTTC	TRBD2	.	TRBV2	13	TRBJ2-7
CASSLSGDLAKNIQYF	TGTGCCAGCAGCCTTAGCGGGGACCTAGCCAAAAACATTCAGTACTTC	TRBD2	.	TRBV13	16	TRBJ2-4
CASSLGDISQETQYF	TGTGCCAGCAGTTTAGGGGACATTTCCCAAGAGACCCAGTACTTC	.	.	TRBV28	15	TRBJ2-5
CASSSTALAYEQYF	TGTGCCAGCAGTTCGACAGCTCTCGCCTACGAGCAGTACTTC	.	few	TRBV28	14	TRBJ2-7
CASKTGGYTYEQYF	TGCGCCAGCAAAACGGGGGGATACACCTACGAGCAGTACTTC	TRBD2	.	TRBV5-1	14	TRBJ2-7
CASRAGQLQETQYF	TGTGCCAGCAGGGCAGGACAGCTTCAAGAGACCCAGTACTTC	.	few	TRBV28	14	TRBJ2-5
CASSPHPTGVNEQFF	TGTGCCAGCAGTCCCCACCCGACAGGGGTCAATGAGCAGTTCTTC	TRBD1	.	TRBV28	15	TRBJ2-1
CASSQEFLAGFEEQYF	TGTGCCAGCAGCCAAGAATTCCTAGCGGGATTTGAAGAGCAGTACTTC	TRBD2	.	TRBV4-2	16	TRBJ2-5
CASSFDGGVAYEQYF	TGCGCCAGCAGCTTCGACGGGGGAGTTGCGTACGAGCAGTACTTC	.	.	TRBV5-1	15	TRBJ2-7
CASSLVYKNTEAFF	TGTGCCAGCAGCTTAGTGTACAAGAACACTGAAGCTTTCTTT	.	.	TRBV7-2	14	TRBJ1-1
CASSLGGEESPLHF	TGTGCCAGCAGCCTCGGAGGGGAGGAGTCACCCCTCCACTTT	.	.	TRBV13	14	TRBJ1-6
CASSHNFEQYF	TGTGCCAGCAGCCATAACTTCGAGCAGTACTTC	.	.	TRBV28	11	TRBJ2-7
CASSKNSGGSTDTQYF	TGTGCCAGCAGTAAAAATTCGGGGGGGAGCACAGATACGCAGTATTTT	TRBD2	once	TRBV12-3/TRBV12-4	16	TRBJ2-3
CASTPGGRKTQYF	TGTGCCAGCACTCCAGGGGGCAGAAAGACCCAGTACTTC	TRBD1	.	TRBV12-3/TRBV12-4	13	TRBJ2-5
CASSFLREGTDTQYF	TGTGCCAGCAGTTTCTTACGGGAGGGCACAGATACGCAGTATTTT	TRBD2	.	TRBV12-3/TRBV12-4	15	TRBJ2-3
CASSPSRGINLEYTDTQYF	TGTGCCAGCAGTCCCAGTCGGGGTATTAATCTCGAGTACACAGATACGCAGTATTTT	.	.	TRBV6-1	19	TRBJ2-3
CASGTTGDYNEQFF	TGCGCCAGCGGAACGACAGGCGACTACAATGAGCAGTTCTTC	.	.	TRBV4-1	14	TRBJ2-1
CASGAGSEAFF	TGTGCCAGCGGGGCGGGCTCTGAAGCTTTCTTT	.	.	TRBV12-3/TRBV12-4	11	TRBJ1-1
CASNYRGSGANVLTF	TGTGCCAGCAATTACAGGGGCTCTGGGGCCAACGTCCTGACTTTC	TRBD1	.	TRBV28	15	TRBJ2-6